The sequence of this TCR beta chain was determined in a study of control samples from healthy donors and cancer patients. The protocol was immunoSEQ multiplex PCR, while the TCRdb copy is restricted to in-frame clones and leaves out a portion. This table has over 70,000 clones, 85% to 90% appearing once. This CDR3 comprises 12 residues. After removal of 4 bases from V and 6 bases from J, the junction contained 3 bases not matched to a gene. CDR1 and CDR2 from the germline V gene are SGHTS and YDEGEE. The sample consisted of PBMCs. The sequence came from a woman aged 45-65 years with colorectal cancer. The gene calls are TRBV5-8 and TRBJ1-2, with 7 positions matching TRBD1. The CDR3, as DNA: TGTGCCAGCAGCCCCGACAGGGATGGCTACACCTTC. Protein: CASSPDRDGYTF.